One sample yielded the 29 T cell receptor beta chains listed below, sequenced in a study of tumor-infiltrating lymphocytes in primary liver carcinoma. DNA and RNA were both co-extracted from 20-30 mg of bulk tissue that had not been sorted. The researchers produced TCR beta cDNA from 500 ng total RNA with a constant-region primer. Amplification in three nested multiplex PCR rounds with slightly modified ARM-PCR gave rise to TCR beta libraries. Amplification in the first two PCR rounds was performed using TRBV1-TRBV30 forward primers and a C-beta reverse primer for roughly 9 cycles each. One entry per CDR3 protein, called by TCRdb with MiXCR from the multiplex PCR reads. The repertoire holds tens of thousands of distinct CDR3 sequences, over 60% seen once, with around a quarter in the top ten. The material sequenced was liver tumor tissue from sampling region 4. The subset was: tumor region T4, right-lateral pole. The origin of the receptors is a man in his forties or fifties with primary liver carcinoma and hepatitis B virus infection.

Note on this clonotype: One base away lies a much larger clone, so this may be a sequencing read error. This chain joins TRBV5-1 and TRBJ2-3; 10 nucleotides align to TRBD1. Germline V gene sequence: CDR1 SGHRS, CDR2 YFSETQ. Germline trimming cut 3 bases from V and 0 bases from J; bases unmatched to any gene: 10. There are 18 residues in the CDR3. CDR3 sequence (DNA): TGCGCCAGCAGCTACGGGACAGGGGACTACTTTAGCACAGATACGCAGTATTTT. It yields the protein CASSYGTGDYFSTDTQYF.

J is TRBJ1-1 and V is TRBV29-1, with D possibly matching TRBD1 (6 bases). Trimming cost V 5 bases and J 6 bases, with 13 bases left between them. This CDR3 has 12 amino acids. Germline V gene sequence: CDR1 SQVTM, CDR2 ANQGSEA. This CDR3 reads CSVTRQEAEAFF. CDR3 nucleotide sequence: TGCAGCGTTACCAGACAGGAGGCTGAAGCTTTCTTT.

With respect to this clonotype: The junction does not match germline at one end; this may be a read error. The V call is TRBV11-2, the J call TRBJ1-4, with a weak D call TRBD1 (5 bases). The V gene's germline CDR1 is SGHAT and CDR2 FQNNGV. The CDR3 is made up of 14 amino acids. The CDR3 DNA reads TGTGCCTGCAGCTTAGGGGTTGGGGACGAAAAGCTGTTTTTT. It encodes CACSLGVGDEKLFF.

Of note for this clonotype: A read error may produce the germline difference seen at one junction end. CDR3 in DNA: TGTGTCAGCAGTTCCCTATTGAGCACTGAAGCTTTCTTT. This codes for CVSSSLLSTEAFF. The V call is TRBV6-5, the J call TRBJ1-1; D unclear. This CDR3 spans 13 amino acids. CDR1 and CDR2 (germline): MNHEY, SVGAGI.

About this clonotype: Here the CDR3 omits its conserved ending phenylalanine or tryptophan, so a read error is the likely source. The chain carries TRBV7-9 and TRBJ2-1; D possibly corresponds to TRBD1 (5 bases). The germline gives CDR1 SEHNR, CDR2 FQNEAQ (reference sequence). This CDR3 is 12 amino acids long. Trimming removed 7 bases from V and 9 bases from J, with 13 bases in between. CDR3 nucleotide sequence: TGTGCCAGCAACTCCCAGGGTGGTGAGCAGTTCCTC. Translation gives CASNSQGGEQFL.

The chain recombines TRBV4-1 with TRBJ2-7, with a tentative D call TRBD2 (7 bases). Between the trimmed V and J ends, which lost 0 bases and 5 bases, there was a span of 20 bases. CDR1 is MGHRA and CDR2 is YSYEKL in the germline V gene. This CDR3 is built from 17 residues. The CDR3 bases are TGCGCCAGCAGCCAAGATCCGGCTAGAGGGGGGGCCCACGAGCAGTACTTC. This encodes CASSQDPARGGAHEQYF.

The chain carries TRBV20-1 and TRBJ2-3, with D maybe TRBD2 (5 bases). This CDR3 is built from 15 residues. Germline values: CDR1 DFQATT, CDR2 SNEGSKA (reference sequence). Trimming removed 3 bases from V and 5 bases from J, with 18 bases in between. In DNA form, the CDR3 reads TGCAGTGCTAGTGGGCGGCGCTGGAGGATAGATACGCAGTATTTT. Translation: CSASGRRWRIDTQYF.

The gene calls are TRBV29-1 and TRBJ1-2; perhaps TRBD1 as D (5 bases). The CDR3 loop spans 13 amino acids. CDR1 is SQVTM and CDR2 is ANQGSEA in the germline V gene. V shed 8 bases and J shed 4 bases, with 17 bases lying between them. The CDR3 DNA is TGCAGCATAGGTGACAGCAAAATCTATGGCTACACCTTC. It specifies CSIGDSKIYGYTF.

This clonotype was seen only a few times. The chain combines TRBV19 with TRBJ1-6, with D possibly TRBD1 on 6 matching bases. The CDR3 sequence is 13 residues long. Germline loops: CDR1 LNHDA, CDR2 SQIVND (reference sequence). V gave up 4 bases and J gave up 9 bases, with 10 bases separating them. The CDR3 reads CASSKGHVSPLHF. The CDR3, as DNA: TGTGCCAGTAGTAAGGGACACGTTTCACCCCTCCACTTT.

For this clonotype: One junction end does not reproduce the germline sequence, and a read error may be involved. The chain links TRBV5-4 to TRBJ1-1, with 8 nucleotides matching TRBD1. From germline, CDR1 is SGHNT and CDR2 YYREEE (reference sequence). The CDR3 covers 15 residues. CDR3 DNA sequence: TGTGCCAACAGCTTGGGACAGGAGTTGAACACTGAAGCATTCTTT. Protein sequence: CANSLGQELNTEAFF.

Notes on this clonotype: No conserved phenylalanine or tryptophan ends this CDR3, so it is likely a read error. The V call is TRBV28, the J call TRBJ2-7, with a weak D call TRBD2 (6 bases). The CDR3 is 14 amino acids. CDR1 is MDHEN and CDR2 is SYDVKM in the germline V gene. V was cut by 6 bases and J by 4 bases, with 16 bases left in between. The CDR3 bases are TGTGCCAGCAGGGGCGCGGGGAGCTCGTACGAGCAGTACTCC. As protein: CASRGAGSSYEQYS.

At least ten counts were recorded for this clonotype. This chain uses TRBV6-2 or TRBV6-3 with TRBJ2-3; a possible D gene is TRBD2 (6 bases). This CDR3 is 16 amino acids long. Trimming stripped 8 bases from V and 3 bases from J, with 21 bases between. Per germline, CDR1 MNHEY and CDR2 SVGEGT. The CDR3 region has the DNA TGTGCCAGCCGTGGCGCGGGACGGGTTCGAACAGATACGCAGTATTTT. Translating it yields CASRGAGRVRTDTQYF.

Concerning this clonotype itself: This clone may be a read error of a much larger clone one base away. This rearrangement joins TRBV7-9 to TRBJ1-4; D ambiguous. Germline V gene sequence: CDR1 SEHNR, CDR2 FQNEAQ (reference sequence). The CDR3 runs 12 residues. CDR3 amino acids: CASREKDEKPFF. The CDR3 DNA is TGTGCCAGCAGGGAAAAAGATGAAAAACCGTTTTTT.

This clonotype occurred once. Sequence at one end of the junction differs from germline and may be a read error. The chain employs TRBV11-2 and TRBJ2-1; possible D gene TRBD1, 6 bases. This CDR3 region has 15 residues. Looked up from germline, CDR1 is SGHAT and CDR2 is FQNNGV. CDR3 nucleotides: TGTGCCAGCGCAATAGGGGACCTCCGGGGACATGAGCAATTCTTC. It encodes CASAIGDLRGHEQFF.

Comments on this clonotype: Compared with germline, one end of the junction differs, possibly owing to a read error. The chain has TRBV2 and TRBJ2-1, with D perhaps matching TRBD1 (6 bases). Looked up from germline, CDR1 is SNHLY and CDR2 is FYNNEI. The CDR3 extends over 18 amino acids. The CDR3 DNA reads as TGTGCCAGTCGTCCCGGGACACGTCCGGAACTAGGGTACAGTGAGCAGTTCTTC. Amino acid sequence: CASRPGTRPELGYSEQFF.

This clonotype was seen many times. The chain carries TRBV6-5 and TRBJ2-2; TRBD2 aligns across 9 bases. Germline V lookup: CDR1 MNHEY, CDR2 SVGAGI. V gave up 6 bases and J gave up 5 bases; unmatched junction bases: 7. The CDR3 extends over 15 amino acids. The CDR3 reads CASRGSGSGTGELFF. The CDR3 region has the DNA TGTGCCAGCAGGGGTAGCGGGAGCGGGACCGGGGAGCTGTTTTTT.

A word on this clonotype: The junction and the germline gene differ at one end; a read error may be behind it. The chain uses TRBV5-5 and TRBJ1-5; 7 positions agree with TRBD1. Germline V gene data show CDR1 as SGHKS and CDR2 as YYEKEE (reference sequence). The CDR3 is made up of 14 amino acids. The CDR3 region is CASSPLQGDQPRHF. The CDR3 region has the DNA TGTGCCAGCAGTCCTCTCCAGGGGGATCAGCCCCGGCATTTT.

This clonotype was counted only a few times. The chain recombines TRBV18 with TRBJ2-5; 10 bases agree with TRBD1. This CDR3 is 16 amino acids long. Germline V CDR1 and CDR2: KGHSH, LQKENI. Losses at the gene ends were 4 bases for V and 1 base for J; bases not matched to a gene: 6. CDR3 amino acids: CASSRGTGEAQETQYF. The CDR3 DNA follows: TGTGCCAGCTCACGCGGGACAGGGGAAGCCCAAGAGACCCAGTACTTC.

In this sample, this clonotype turned up a few times. A much larger clone is a single base away; this may be a read error. The chain carries TRBV7-9 and TRBJ2-7, with D possibly being TRBD2 (5 bases). CDR1 SEHNR and CDR2 FQNEAQ come from the germline V gene (reference sequence). V lost 5 bases and J 5 bases, leaving 16 bases between the germline ends. The CDR3 sequence is 14 residues long. The CDR3 spells CASSPNGVPDEQYF. DNA of the CDR3: TGTGCCAGCAGCCCAAACGGGGTTCCCGACGAGCAGTACTTC.

This clonotype turned up a few times. A much bigger clone sits one base away, suggesting this may be a read error. The chain recombines TRBV4-2 with TRBJ2-1, with a tentative D call TRBD1 (5 bases). This CDR3 contains 14 residues. Looked up from germline, CDR1 is LGHNA and CDR2 is YNFKEQ. The CDR3 DNA follows: TGTGTCAGCAGCCCCGTCGGGCAGGGCAATGAGCAGTTCTTC. Translated: CVSSPVGQGNEQFF.

As regards this clonotype: Since no conserved phenylalanine or tryptophan closes the CDR3, a read error is the likely cause. The CDR3 nucleotides are TGTGCCAGCAGCCTACAGGGGGCGAATTCATCCCTCCACTTA. This translates into CASSLQGANSSLHL. This sequence joins TRBV11-2 and TRBJ1-6, with 9 positions matching TRBD1. Germline loops: CDR1 SGHAT, CDR2 FQNNGV. This CDR3 spans 14 amino acids.

This clonotype was seen at least ten times. This chain links TRBV4-1 with TRBJ2-1; 13 positions match TRBD2. V lost 4 bases and J lost 6; bases outside the gene matches: 3. Germline V gives CDR1 MGHRA, CDR2 YSYEKL. The CDR3 runs 15 residues. As DNA, the CDR3 is TGCGCCAGCAGCCCCACTAGCGGGAGGGGCAATGAGCAGTTCTTC. It is translated as CASSPTSGRGNEQFF.

Worth noting for this clonotype: A read error is possible here, since a much larger clone lies one base away. V usage is TRBV28 and J usage is TRBJ1-4; D remains ambiguous. Germline V gives CDR1 MDHEN, CDR2 SYDVKM. CDR3 length equals 13 residues. The V gene lost 6 bases and the J gene lost 7 bases, with 12 bases spanning the gap. CDR3 nucleotides: TGTGCCAGCAGACCAACAGAGCCTGAAAAACTGTTTTTT. It yields the protein CASRPTEPEKLFF.

As for this clonotype: In this CDR3 the conserved last residue, phenylalanine or tryptophan, is missing, so a read error is likely. The genes are TRBV4-2 and TRBJ2-2; D may correspond to TRBD1 or TRBD2 (5 bases each). The CDR3 is 16 amino acids. Germline V lookup: CDR1 LGHNA, CDR2 YNFKEQ. Trimming removed 5 bases from V and 2 bases from J, with 15 bases in between. For the CDR3, the DNA is TGTGCCAGCAGCGAGGACTGGGGCGCCAACACCGGGGAGCTGTTTTCT. This translates into CASSEDWGANTGELFS.

This clonotype was recorded at least ten times. V gene TRBV4-1 combines with J gene TRBJ1-5; a weak D match, TRBD1 (5 bases). Germline-derived CDR1 and CDR2 are MGHRA and YSYEKL. The CDR3 extends over 15 amino acids. Trimming cost V 1 base and J 3 bases, with 10 bases left between them. The CDR3 region has the DNA TGCGCCAGCAGCCAAGGTGGAGGGGCCAATCAGCCCCAGCATTTT. This codes for CASSQGGGANQPQHF.

A note on this clonotype: A much bigger clone sits one base away, suggesting this may be a read error. CDR3: CANSPGTVYEQYF. The CDR3 bases are TGTGCCAACAGCCCGGGGACAGTTTACGAGCAGTACTTC. V is TRBV7-9 and J is TRBJ2-7, with TRBD1 matching 7 bases. Per the germline V gene, CDR1 is SEHNR and CDR2 is FQNEAQ (reference sequence). This CDR3 has 13 amino acids.

This clonotype was picked up many times. The chain links TRBV29-1 to TRBJ2-1; D gene uncertain. The CDR3 sequence is 13 residues long. The germline V gene has CDR1 SQVTM and CDR2 ANQGSEA. V was trimmed by 4 bases and J by 7 bases, leaving 14 bases between them. This chain's CDR3 is CSVVLTPRNEQFF. As DNA, the CDR3 is TGCAGCGTTGTTCTGACACCGCGGAATGAGCAGTTCTTC.

The chain employs TRBV7-3 and TRBJ2-3; 7 nucleotides agree with TRBD2. The CDR3 consists of 16 residues. Unmatched junction bases numbered 14, after V lost 5 bases and J lost 6 bases. Germline V gene sequence: CDR1 SGHTA, CDR2 FQGTGA. This chain's CDR3 is CASSLPFSGLGDTQYF. DNA for the CDR3: TGTGCCAGCAGCCTCCCATTTAGCGGGTTGGGGGATACGCAGTATTTT.

This clonotype has ten or more counts. The V and J genes are TRBV30 and TRBJ2-5; D gene ambiguous. The CDR3 is made up of 13 amino acids. The V gene lost 0 bases and the J gene lost 4 bases, with 9 bases spanning the gap. The germline V gene encodes CDR1 GTSNPN and CDR2 SVGIG (reference sequence). Written as DNA, the CDR3 is TGTGCCTGGAGTGTACCCCCGGGAGAGACCCAGTACTTC. Translation gives CAWSVPPGETQYF.